The clone carrying this T cell receptor (beta chain) turned up a few times. TCRdb's table, derived via immunoSEQ multiplex PCR, lists solely in-frame clones and lacks some. In the table there are roughly 16,000 clones, about 77% of which are singletons. CDR1 is ENHRY and CDR2 is SYGVKD in the germline V gene. This CDR3 is 14 amino acids long. V was clipped by 0 bases and J by 5 bases, with 8 bases between them. This entry belongs to a study of blood T cell repertoires in COVID-19. The sequence came from a human donor in a cohort sampled during active COVID-19. The source material was peripheral blood. The chain recombines TRBV10-3 with TRBJ2-1; D unresolved. In DNA form, the CDR3 reads TGTGCCATCAGTGAGTCTGACATAGACAATGAGCAGTTCTTC. Its protein product is CAISESDIDNEQFF.